One and the same sample provided the 32 T cell receptor beta chains below, sequenced in a study of cytomegalovirus exposure and HLA in healthy donors. Use of 60 Vbeta and 13 Jbeta primers characterized the PCR. Profiling relied on immunoSEQ multiplex PCR, and the TCRdb table lists in-frame clones only, not all of them. The table shows 95,000 to 110,000 clones, with over 80% occurring only once. Sequencing input: PBMCs. The receptors shown here come from a man younger than 45 in good health and CMV-seropositive.

The table lists this clone with a few counts. This chain connects TRBV10-3 to TRBJ2-7; 7 bases line up with TRBD2. This CDR3 comprises 15 residues. Germline V gives CDR1 ENHRY, CDR2 SYGVKD. V lost 3 bases, J lost 6 bases, and 11 bases stayed unmatched. CDR3 DNA sequence: TGTGCCATCAGTGACCCGGGACTAACGACCGGCGAGCAGTACTTC. Its translation is CAISDPGLTTGEQYF.

The count of this clone is one. The chain carries TRBV10-1 and TRBJ2-5; 7 bases map to TRBD1. This CDR3 has 13 amino acids. Germline V gene data show CDR1 as WNHNN and CDR2 as SYGVQD (reference sequence). Trimming at V came to 3 bases and at J to 5 bases, leaving 3 bases not matched to a gene. The CDR3 DNA sequence: TGCGCCAGCAGTGAAGGGGGCGCGGAGACCCAGTACTTC. This codes for CASSEGGAETQYF.

The V gene is TRBV27, the J gene TRBJ1-2, with D possibly being TRBD1 (5 bases). V lost 5 bases and J 8 bases, leaving 18 bases between the germline ends. Germline lookup yields CDR1 MNHEY and CDR2 SMNVEV (reference sequence). The CDR3 consists of 14 residues. The CDR3 loop reads CASSNTGGFGGYTF. Here the CDR3 DNA reads TGTGCCAGCAGTAACACCGGGGGGTTTGGGGGCTACACCTTC.

The rearrangement links TRBV5-3 to TRBJ1-1; D is uncertain. TRBV5-3 falls under the ORF class, with uncertain function. V was pared by 7 bases and J by 10 bases, with 14 bases between. This CDR3 is built from 11 residues. CDR3 bases: TGTGCCAGACGTCGTCGGGTGGGAGCTTTCTTT. Translation gives CARRRRVGAFF.

The V and J genes are TRBV11-2 and TRBJ1-5; D gene ambiguous. CDR1 SGHAT and CDR2 FQNNGV come from the germline V gene. The CDR3 is made up of 14 amino acids. V shed 2 bases and J shed 9 bases, with 14 bases lying between them. The CDR3 here is CASSLSAGSRPQHF. The DNA for the CDR3 is TGTGCCAGCAGCTTATCCGCGGGTTCAAGGCCCCAGCATTTT.

The chain combines TRBV15 with TRBJ2-7; 14 bases fit TRBD2. J gave up 1 base and V 5 bases, and 7 bases lay outside the gene matches. Germline-derived CDR1 and CDR2 are LNHNV and YYDKDF (reference sequence). This CDR3 spans 17 amino acids. The CDR3 region has the DNA TGTGCCACCAGCGGACTCGGACTAGCGGGGGGTTCCTACGAGCAGTACTTC. It encodes CATSGLGLAGGSYEQYF.

The chain has TRBV7-9 and TRBJ2-5; 11 nucleotides line up with TRBD1. Trimming removed 4 bases from V and 4 bases from J; junction bases left unmatched: 2. The CDR3 runs to 14 residues. CDR1 is SEHNR, CDR2 FQNEAQ, per germline (reference sequence). DNA of the CDR3: TGTGCCAGCAGCTGGGACAGGGGGGGAGAGACCCAGTACTTC. It is translated as CASSWDRGGETQYF.

The genes are TRBV18 and TRBJ1-4, with no clear D. The germline V and J ends were trimmed by 2 bases and 5 bases, with 6 bases remaining between them. Germline CDR1 is KGHSH and CDR2 is LQKENI. This CDR3 is 13 amino acids long. The CDR3 is CASSPGENEKLFF. CDR3 sequence (DNA): TGTGCCAGCTCACCAGGAGAAAATGAAAAACTGTTTTTT.

V gene TRBV15 combines with J gene TRBJ1-2; 7 positions agree with TRBD1. Per the germline V gene, CDR1 is LNHNV and CDR2 is YYDKDF (reference sequence). This CDR3 contains 15 residues. V was pared by 5 bases and J by 6 bases, with 12 bases of the junction left unmatched. The CDR3 loop is CATSLEAGGSHGYTF. CDR3 DNA sequence: TGTGCCACCAGCCTAGAGGCAGGGGGGTCCCATGGCTACACCTTC.

The J gene is TRBJ2-5, the V gene TRBV7-9, with a tentative D call TRBD1 (6 bases). Germline CDR1 reads SEHNR; CDR2 reads FQNEAQ (reference sequence). CDR3 length: 15 amino acids. Deletions cut 2 bases from V and 3 bases from J, with 13 bases between. The CDR3 region has the DNA TGTGCCAGCAGCTTACTTCTCCAGGGGAAAGAGACCCAGTACTTC. Translated, it gives CASSLLLQGKETQYF.

The rearrangement uses TRBV5-1 and TRBJ1-4, with D possibly being TRBD1 (5 bases). V shed 5 bases and J shed 0 bases, with 8 bases lying between them. Germline CDR1 SGHRS, CDR2 YFSETQ. The CDR3 spans 14 residues. The CDR3 coding sequence is TGCGCCAGCAGACCACAGGCAACTAATGAAAAACTGTTTTTT. Its translation is CASRPQATNEKLFF.

The V gene is TRBV15, the J gene TRBJ2-5, with 8 positions matching TRBD2. Unmatched junction bases numbered 9, after V lost 4 bases and J lost 5 bases. The germline gives CDR1 LNHNV, CDR2 YYDKDF (reference sequence). This CDR3 has 15 amino acids. Here the CDR3 reads CATSTSGLGGETQYF. In DNA form, the CDR3 reads TGTGCCACCAGCACTTCGGGACTAGGAGGGGAGACCCAGTACTTC. Variable domain in full (rest from reference TRBV15 and TRBJ2-5): DAMVIQNPRYQVTQFGKPVTLSCSQTLNHNVMYWYQQKSSQAPKLLFHYYDKDFNNEADTPDNFQSRRPNTSFCFLDIRSPGLGDTAMYLCATSTSGLGGETQYFGPGTRLLVL.

The chain couples TRBV5-1 to TRBJ2-5; TRBD1 aligns across 10 bases. The CDR3 spans 16 residues. Looked up from germline, CDR1 is SGHRS and CDR2 is YFSETQ. V was pared by 3 bases and J by 3 bases, with 8 bases of the junction left unmatched. The CDR3 spells CASSWTGGSGEETQYF. CDR3 coding DNA: TGCGCCAGCAGCTGGACAGGGGGATCGGGCGAAGAGACCCAGTACTTC.

This chain links TRBV9 with TRBJ2-2; TRBD2 aligns across 7 bases. J gave up 5 bases and V 0 bases, and 4 bases lay outside the gene matches. This CDR3 is 15 amino acids long. CDR1 and CDR2 (germline): SGDLS, YYNGEE. The CDR3 spells CASSVGLAVTGELFF. Here the CDR3 DNA reads TGTGCCAGCAGCGTAGGGCTAGCGGTAACCGGGGAGCTGTTTTTT. Filled out from reference TRBV9 and TRBJ2-2, the complete variable domain reads DSGVTQTPKHLITATGQRVTLRCSPRSGDLSVYWYQQSLDQGLQFLIQYYNGEERAKGNILERFSAQQFPDLHSELNLSSLELGDSALYFCASSVGLAVTGELFFGEGSRLTVL.

The chain carries TRBV7-9 and TRBJ2-7, with TRBD1 matching over 10 bases. The CDR3 spans 15 residues. Germline CDR1 is SEHNR and CDR2 is FQNEAQ (reference sequence). The trim removed 4 bases at V and 4 bases at J, leaving 7 bases unmatched. CDR3 loop: CASSYLPGQGYEQYF. The CDR3 coding sequence is TGTGCCAGCAGCTACCTACCGGGACAGGGGTACGAGCAGTACTTC. Full variable domain (missing parts from reference TRBV7-9 and TRBJ2-7): DTGVSQNPRHKITKRGQNVTFRCDPISEHNRLYWYRQTLGQGPEFLTYFQNEAQLEKSRLLSDRFSAERPKGSFSTLEIQRTEQGDSAMYLCASSYLPGQGYEQYFGPGTRLTVT.

The chain combines TRBV6-5 with TRBJ2-1; 7 bases map to TRBD2. V shed 6 bases, J shed 0 bases, and the junction held 5 bases outside the gene matches. Germline V CDR1 and CDR2: MNHEY, SVGAGI. This CDR3 has 15 amino acids. The CDR3 sequence is CASRGDYSSYNEQFF. DNA of the CDR3: TGTGCCAGCAGGGGGGACTATAGCTCCTACAATGAGCAGTTCTTC.

The rearrangement uses TRBV15 and TRBJ2-1; D perhaps matches TRBD1 (5 bases). Looked up from germline, CDR1 is LNHNV and CDR2 is YYDKDF (reference sequence). With 1 base removed from V and 4 bases from J, the gap between germline ends came to 11 bases. CDR3 length: 15 residues. CDR3 in amino acids: CATSRVAGRYNEQFF. CDR3 in DNA: TGTGCCACCAGCAGAGTGGCAGGGCGATACAATGAGCAGTTCTTC.

This rearrangement joins TRBV6-1 to TRBJ2-5; weak D call: TRBD1 (6 bases). Germline V gene sequence: CDR1 MNHNS, CDR2 SASEGT. The ends were cut back, 6 bases at V and 4 bases at J, with 15 bases in the middle. CDR3 length: 14 amino acids. The CDR3 nucleotides read TGTGCCAGCAGGGACAGAGGGATTTCAGAGACCCAGTACTTC. Protein: CASRDRGISETQYF.

The J gene is TRBJ2-2, the V gene TRBV11-2; D call uncertain. Germline V gene sequence: CDR1 SGHAT, CDR2 FQNNGV. This CDR3 comprises 13 residues. Trimming took off 5 bases at V and 3 bases at J, with 7 bases between the two ends. CDR3 in DNA: TGTGCCAGCAGCCCGAGGTACACCGGGGAGCTGTTTTTT. Its translation is CASSPRYTGELFF.

The J gene is TRBJ1-4, the V gene TRBV5-1, with 7 nucleotides matching TRBD1. Trimming at V came to 5 bases and at J to 5 bases, leaving 12 bases not matched to a gene. Germline CDR1 is SGHRS and CDR2 is YFSETQ. The length of the CDR3 is 16 residues. CDR3 amino acids: CASRGAEGQLNEKLFF. In DNA, the CDR3 is TGCGCCAGCAGGGGAGCGGAGGGACAGTTAAATGAAAAACTGTTTTTT.

V gene TRBV19 combines with J gene TRBJ1-5; D possibly corresponds to TRBD1 (5 bases). The ends were cut back, 3 bases at V and 6 bases at J, with 9 bases in the middle. CDR1 LNHDA and CDR2 SQIVND come from the germline V gene (reference sequence). There are 13 residues in the CDR3. The CDR3 protein is CASSIQGGQPQHF. DNA of the CDR3: TGTGCCAGTAGTATTCAGGGCGGTCAGCCCCAGCATTTT.

The chain has TRBV7-3 and TRBJ2-2; 8 positions agree with TRBD2. The CDR3 consists of 15 residues. Germline V gives CDR1 SGHTA, CDR2 FQGTGA. Unmatched junction bases numbered 8, after V lost 4 bases and J lost 7 bases. As DNA, the CDR3 is TGTGCCAGCAGCTCCGGACTAGCTGGGGGCGGGGAGCTGTTTTTT. As protein: CASSSGLAGGGELFF.

V and J are TRBV2 and TRBJ2-5; TRBD2 agrees at 9 bases. Germline V gene data show CDR1 as SNHLY and CDR2 as FYNNEI. J lost 5 bases, V lost 6 bases, and 10 bases had no gene match. This CDR3 has 15 residues. The CDR3 loop is CASSKTGTSSETQYF. The DNA of the CDR3 is TGTGCCAGCAGCAAAACCGGGACTAGCTCCGAGACCCAGTACTTC.

There are a few counts of this clone. The chain uses TRBV13 and TRBJ1-2; D may be TRBD1 (6 bases). Germline values: CDR1 PRHDT, CDR2 FYEKMQ (reference sequence). CDR3 size: 15 residues. Trimming left V 2 bases short and J 7 bases short, with 17 bases between. CDR3 loop: CASSLIAGELGGYTF. Here the CDR3 DNA reads TGTGCCAGCAGCTTAATCGCAGGGGAATTAGGTGGCTACACCTTC.

The V gene is TRBV6-6, the J gene TRBJ1-6, with a weak D call TRBD1 (6 bases). V dropped 11 bases and J dropped 6 bases, with 14 bases sitting between them. There are 13 residues in the CDR3. Germline V lookup: CDR1 MNHNY, CDR2 SVGAGI (reference sequence). The CDR3 coding sequence is TGTGCCGCGACCCCAGGGGCTAATTCACCCCTCCACTTT. The encoded protein is CAATPGANSPLHF.

The CDR3 bases are TGTGCCAGCAGCTTGGGTGAGGGCTCAGGAACTGAAGCTTTCTTT. Its protein is CASSLGEGSGTEAFF. The V and J genes are TRBV5-5 and TRBJ1-1; D uncertain. Per germline, CDR1 SGHKS and CDR2 YYEKEE (reference sequence). The CDR3 has 15 amino acids. Trimming shortened V by 0 bases and J by 5 bases, and 14 bases separated the two germline ends.

The chain recombines TRBV5-1 with TRBJ1-5; 7 nucleotides agree with TRBD1. The germline V gene encodes CDR1 SGHRS and CDR2 YFSETQ. The CDR3 runs 14 residues. Trimming at V came to 0 bases and at J to 7 bases, leaving 4 bases not matched to a gene. CDR3: CASSLVGGQQPQHF. CDR3 sequence (DNA): TGCGCCAGCAGCTTGGTAGGGGGCCAACAGCCCCAGCATTTT.

V gene TRBV6-1 combines with J gene TRBJ1-1; D possibly corresponds to TRBD1 (5 bases). V lost 6 bases to trimming and J lost 8 bases, with 13 bases between them. Germline lookup yields CDR1 MNHNS and CDR2 SASEGT. The CDR3 extends over 12 amino acids. The CDR3 DNA reads as TGTGCCAGCAGCACAGGTGTTAACGAAGCTTTCTTT. Amino acid sequence: CASSTGVNEAFF.

The J gene is TRBJ1-3, the V gene TRBV19, with D perhaps TRBD1 (6 bases). The V and J ends lost 2 bases and 2 bases respectively, with 13 bases between them. The CDR3 loop spans 16 amino acids. From germline, CDR1 is LNHDA and CDR2 SQIVND (reference sequence). CDR3 loop: CASSIFEGVAGNTIYF. The CDR3 coding sequence is TGTGCCAGTAGTATATTCGAGGGGGTAGCTGGAAACACCATATATTTT.

V usage is TRBV10-1 and J usage is TRBJ1-3; no clear D. Per the germline V gene, CDR1 is WNHNN and CDR2 is SYGVQD (reference sequence). V was shortened by 11 bases and J by 1 base, with 18 bases between the two germline ends. The CDR3 has 15 amino acids. The CDR3 region is CAAVTLRGSGNTIYF. CDR3 sequence (DNA): TGCGCCGCGGTCACTTTGAGAGGGTCTGGAAACACCATATATTTT.

The V call is TRBV27, the J call TRBJ2-2; 15 positions agree with TRBD2. With V trimmed by 5 bases and J by 7 bases, 8 bases remained unmatched. Germline V gives CDR1 MNHEY, CDR2 SMNVEV (reference sequence). The CDR3 is 17 residues long. The CDR3 spells CASSTSGTSGGNGELFF. CDR3 in DNA: TGTGCCAGCAGTACTTCCGGGACTAGCGGGGGGAACGGGGAGCTGTTTTTT.

The chain has TRBV27 and TRBJ1-5; unclear D gene. The CDR3 has 13 amino acids. Trimming removed 11 bases from V and 3 bases from J, with 14 bases in between. The germline V gene has CDR1 MNHEY and CDR2 SMNVEV (reference sequence). This CDR3 is CAGKRDLNQPQHF. Here the CDR3 DNA reads TGTGCCGGTAAGCGTGATCTCAATCAGCCCCAGCATTTT.